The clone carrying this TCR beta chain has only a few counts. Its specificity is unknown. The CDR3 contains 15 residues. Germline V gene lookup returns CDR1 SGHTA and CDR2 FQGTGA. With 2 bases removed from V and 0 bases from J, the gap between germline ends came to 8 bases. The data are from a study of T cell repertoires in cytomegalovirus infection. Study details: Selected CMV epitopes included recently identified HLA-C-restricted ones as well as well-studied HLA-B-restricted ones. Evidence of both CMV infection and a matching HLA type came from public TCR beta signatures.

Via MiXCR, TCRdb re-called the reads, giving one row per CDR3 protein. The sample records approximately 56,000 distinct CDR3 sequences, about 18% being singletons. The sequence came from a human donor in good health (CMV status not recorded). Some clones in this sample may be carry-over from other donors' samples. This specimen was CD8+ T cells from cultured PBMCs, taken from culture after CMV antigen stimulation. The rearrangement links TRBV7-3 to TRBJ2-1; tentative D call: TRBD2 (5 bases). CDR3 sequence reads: CASSLAGSSYNEQFF. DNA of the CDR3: TGTGCCAGCAGCTTAGCGGGCAGCTCCTACAATGAGCAGTTCTTC.